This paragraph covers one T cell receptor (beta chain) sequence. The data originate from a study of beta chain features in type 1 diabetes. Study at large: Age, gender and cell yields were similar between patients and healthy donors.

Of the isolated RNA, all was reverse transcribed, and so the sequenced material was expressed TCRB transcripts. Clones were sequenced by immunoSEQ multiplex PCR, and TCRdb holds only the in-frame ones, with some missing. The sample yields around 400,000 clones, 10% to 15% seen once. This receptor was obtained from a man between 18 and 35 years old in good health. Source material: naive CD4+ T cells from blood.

CDR3 sequence reads: CASSQAQRGTEAFF. The DNA for the CDR3 is TGTGCCAGCAGCCAAGCCCAACGGGGGACTGAAGCTTTCTTT. The chain couples TRBV4-2 to TRBJ1-1; possible D gene TRBD1, 5 bases. Germline V gene data show CDR1 as LGHNA and CDR2 as YNFKEQ. There are 14 residues in the CDR3. V was cut by 1 base and J by 5 bases, with 11 bases left in between.